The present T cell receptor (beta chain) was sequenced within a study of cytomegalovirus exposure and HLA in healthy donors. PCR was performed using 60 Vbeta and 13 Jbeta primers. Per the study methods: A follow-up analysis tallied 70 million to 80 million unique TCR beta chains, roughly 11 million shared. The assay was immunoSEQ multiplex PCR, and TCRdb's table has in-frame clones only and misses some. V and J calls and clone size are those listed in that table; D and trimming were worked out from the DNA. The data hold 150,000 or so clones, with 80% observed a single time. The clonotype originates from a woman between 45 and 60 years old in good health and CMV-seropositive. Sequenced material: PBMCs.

CDR3 region: CASSPRQYYGYTF. CDR3 nucleotides: TGTGCCAGCAGTCCCCGACAGTACTATGGCTACACCTTC. The chain links TRBV28 to TRBJ1-2; the D gene is possibly TRBD1 (5 bases). CDR1 MDHEN and CDR2 SYDVKM come from the germline V gene. Trimming stripped 5 bases from V and 3 bases from J, with 10 bases between. The CDR3 is 13 amino acids.